The 30 T cell receptor beta chains reported below all come from one sample, sequenced in a study of identical twins' blood T cells. TCRdb reanalysed the 5' RACE reads using MiXCR and keeps one entry per CDR3 protein. Among around 380,000 distinct CDR3 sequences listed, roughly 28% were seen once. The sample consisted of PBMCs. Receptors were obtained from a woman aged 18 to 55 in good health.

Only a few counts were recorded for this clonotype. CDR3: CASSLPAGQWNSPLHF. In DNA form, the CDR3 reads TGTGCCAGCAGCTTACCGGCTGGTCAGTGGAATTCACCCCTCCACTTT. This chain joins TRBV7-2 and TRBJ1-6; the D is unclear. This CDR3 region has 16 residues. The germline V and J ends were trimmed by 2 bases and 7 bases, with 15 bases remaining between them. Germline CDR1 SGHTA, CDR2 FQGNSA.

This clonotype was detected a few times. J is TRBJ2-7 and V is TRBV7-9, with D possibly matching TRBD1 (6 bases). Between the trimmed V and J ends, which lost 5 bases and 0 bases, there was a span of 11 bases. Looked up from germline, CDR1 is SEHNR and CDR2 is FQNEAQ (reference sequence). The CDR3 runs 14 residues. CDR3 DNA: TGTGCCAGCAGCCCCCAGACAGGCTCCTACGAGCAGTACTTC. The encoded protein is CASSPQTGSYEQYF. Looking up the rest from reference TRBV7-9 and TRBJ2-7 gives the full variable domain: DTGVSQNPRHKITKRGQNVTFRCDPISEHNRLYWYRQTLGQGPEFLTYFQNEAQLEKSRLLSDRFSAERPKGSFSTLEIQRTEQGDSAMYLCASSPQTGSYEQYFGPGTRLTVT.

The V and J genes are TRBV5-1 and TRBJ1-6; 9 nucleotides align to TRBD1. This CDR3 has 15 residues. The J segment lost 8 bases and the V segment lost 3 bases, leaving 6 bases of the junction unmatched. CDR1 is SGHRS, CDR2 YFSETQ, per germline. In DNA form, the CDR3 reads TGCGCCAGCAGCTACCCGGGACAGGGCGATTCACCCCTCCACTTT. It specifies CASSYPGQGDSPLHF.

The J gene is TRBJ2-2, the V gene TRBV2, with D possibly matching TRBD2 (5 bases). Germline loops: CDR1 SNHLY, CDR2 FYNNEI. V gave up 8 bases and J gave up 7 bases, with 14 bases separating them. CDR3 length: 13 amino acids. The CDR3 reads CASREESGGELFF. CDR3 coding DNA: TGTGCCAGCCGAGAAGAGAGCGGCGGGGAGCTGTTTTTT. The full variable domain, in which reference TRBV2 and TRBJ2-2 provide the parts outside the CDR3, is EPEVTQTPSHQVTQMGQEVILRCVPISNHLYFYWYRQILGQKVEFLVSFYNNEISEKSEIFDDQFSVERPDGSNFTLKIRSTKLEDSAMYFCASREESGGELFFGEGSRLTVL.

Of note for this clonotype: A much larger clone is a single base away; this may be a read error. The chain recombines TRBV2 with TRBJ1-3; D unresolved. Germline V gives CDR1 SNHLY, CDR2 FYNNEI. This CDR3 spans 16 amino acids. Here the CDR3 reads CVSSLRPTVSGNTIYF. The CDR3 DNA follows: TGTGTCAGCAGTCTCCGACCGACCGTCTCTGGAAACACCATATATTTT.

Comment on this clonotype: A much larger clonotype is one base distant, so this may be a read error. The chain employs TRBV6-4 and TRBJ1-5; D gene uncertain. The CDR3 has 13 residues. CDR1 is MRHNA and CDR2 is SNTAGT in the germline V gene. CDR3 DNA sequence: TGTGCCAGCAGCGTGACTGTAAATCGGCCCCAGCATTTT. Translation gives CASSVTVNRPQHF.

This clonotype was picked up a small number of times. The gene calls are TRBV19 and TRBJ1-2, with D maybe TRBD1 (5 bases). CDR3 length: 15 residues. Looked up from germline, CDR1 is LNHDA and CDR2 is SQIVND (reference sequence). V lost 7 bases and J 2 bases, leaving 17 bases between the germline ends. The CDR3 sequence is CASISLGQPNYGYTF. The CDR3 nucleotides read TGTGCCAGTATCTCCTTGGGGCAGCCGAACTATGGCTACACCTTC.

V is TRBV10-3 and J is TRBJ1-5, with D maybe TRBD1 (5 bases). Trimming removed 2 bases at V and 6 bases at J, with 11 bases between. Germline lookup yields CDR1 ENHRY and CDR2 SYGVKD. The CDR3 loop spans 14 amino acids. CDR3: CAISELAQGQPQHF. As DNA, the CDR3 is TGTGCCATCAGTGAGCTAGCCCAGGGTCAGCCCCAGCATTTT.

This rearrangement joins TRBV24-1 to TRBJ2-2, with unresolved D. CDR1 KGHDR and CDR2 SFDVKD come from the germline V gene. V lost 4 bases and J lost 1, with 12 bases in between. The CDR3 is 16 amino acids. CDR3 DNA sequence: TGTGCCACCAGTGACCCGAGGACGGAGAACACCGGGGAGCTGTTTTTT. Translation gives CATSDPRTENTGELFF.

This clonotype has more than one count but fewer than ten. In nucleotides, the CDR3 is TGCGCCAGCAGTGAGTCCGGAGGAGGGGGTGGAAGCAATCAGCCCCAGCATTTT. It specifies CASSESGGGGGSNQPQHF. This chain uses TRBV10-1 with TRBJ1-5; D is perhaps TRBD1 (6 bases). The V and J ends lost 0 bases and 1 base respectively, with 16 bases between them. The CDR3 is 18 amino acids. The germline V gene has CDR1 WNHNN and CDR2 SYGVQD (reference sequence).

The table lists this clonotype with a count of one. The junction and the germline gene differ at one end; a read error may be behind it. The chain carries TRBV27 and TRBJ1-2; no definite D call. Germline CDR1 and CDR2: MNHEY and SMNVEV (reference sequence). CDR3 size: 15 residues. CDR3 amino acids: CASTLNPSGKYGCTF. In DNA, the CDR3 is TGTGCCAGCACCCTAAACCCCTCGGGGAAGTATGGCTGCACCTTC.

This sequence joins TRBV19 and TRBJ2-5, with TRBD2 as a possible D gene (5 bases). CDR1 and CDR2 from the germline V gene are LNHDA and SQIVND (reference sequence). The CDR3 is made up of 13 amino acids. The V end was cut by 4 bases, the J end by 5 bases, with 11 bases between. The CDR3 spells CASSRRGLETQYF. In DNA form, the CDR3 reads TGTGCCAGTAGTAGACGAGGGTTGGAGACCCAGTACTTC.

This clonotype was seen only a few times. The chain has TRBV20-1 and TRBJ1-2; TRBD1 is a possible D gene (5 bases). The CDR3 runs 14 residues. Per germline, CDR1 DFQATT and CDR2 SNEGSKA (reference sequence). Deletions cut 4 bases from V and 3 bases from J, with 15 bases between. The CDR3: CSAKGVGGHYGYTF. In nucleotides, the CDR3 is TGCAGTGCTAAGGGTGTTGGGGGACACTATGGCTACACCTTC.

The table lists this clonotype with many counts. The chain has TRBV30 and TRBJ1-2; D not certain. The CDR3 consists of 14 residues. V was pared by 0 bases and J by 1 base, with 9 bases between. Per the germline V gene, CDR1 is GTSNPN and CDR2 is SVGIG (reference sequence). The CDR3 sequence: CAWSVSGSNYGYTF. The CDR3 DNA is TGTGCCTGGAGTGTGTCCGGCAGTAACTATGGCTACACCTTC.

The chain employs TRBV3-1 and TRBJ2-1, with D possibly matching TRBD1 (6 bases). The CDR3 totals 16 residues. Germline V lookup: CDR1 LGHDT, CDR2 YNNKEL (reference sequence). V dropped 0 bases and J dropped 8 bases, with 17 bases sitting between them. CDR3 sequence (DNA): TGTGCCAGCAGCCAAGATTCCGCAGGGGTATTGGATGAGCAGTTCTTC. Its protein is CASSQDSAGVLDEQFF.

The J gene is TRBJ2-7, the V gene TRBV20-1; 10 bases fit TRBD1. Per the germline V gene, CDR1 is DFQATT and CDR2 is SNEGSKA (reference sequence). The V and J ends lost 7 bases and 2 bases, in that order; junction bases with no gene match: 8. The CDR3 runs to 14 residues. The DNA for the CDR3 is TGCAGTGTCGGGCGGGACAGGGGACCCTACGAGCAGTACTTC. Amino acids: CSVGRDRGPYEQYF.

The rearrangement uses TRBV5-1 and TRBJ2-7; D may be TRBD1 or TRBD2 (5 bases each). Trimming left V 5 bases short and J 6 bases short, with 18 bases between. The CDR3 length is 14 residues. Germline CDR1 SGHRS, CDR2 YFSETQ. CDR3 nucleotides: TGCGCCAGCAGTTACGATTCAAGTGGGGGCGAGCAGTACTTC. Translating it yields CASSYDSSGGEQYF.

In regard to this clonotype: The junction shows a germline mismatch at one end, possibly a read error. The gene calls are TRBV19 and TRBJ2-3; D is unresolved. Germline V gene sequence: CDR1 LNHDA, CDR2 SQIVND (reference sequence). The CDR3 consists of 13 residues. This chain's CDR3 is CSSSMGSTRTQYF. As DNA, the CDR3 is TGTTCCAGTAGTATGGGGTCCACACGTACGCAGTATTTT. The full variable domain, rest sourced from reference TRBV19 and TRBJ2-3, is DGGITQSPKYLFRKEGQNVTLSCEQNLNHDAMYWYRQDPGQGLRLIYYSQIVNDFQKGDIAEGYSVSREKKESFPLTVTSAQKNPTAFYLCSSSMGSTRTQYFGPGTRLTVL.

Many counts were recorded for this clonotype. The rearrangement uses TRBV20-1 and TRBJ1-5, with 10 bases matching TRBD1. V lost 0 bases, J lost 4 bases, and 6 bases stayed unmatched. The CDR3 runs 16 residues. Germline V gives CDR1 DFQATT, CDR2 SNEGSKA (reference sequence). This CDR3 reads CSARDLGQGENQPQHF. The CDR3 coding sequence is TGCAGTGCTAGAGACCTAGGACAGGGGGAAAATCAGCCCCAGCATTTT.

The chain combines TRBV25-1 with TRBJ1-5, with D perhaps matching TRBD1 (6 bases). This CDR3 has 13 residues. CDR1 and CDR2 from the germline V gene are MGHDK and SYGVNS. The V end was cut by 4 bases, the J end by 11 bases, with 15 bases between. The CDR3 DNA sequence: TGTGCCAGCAGTGCGCAGGGGAGATCAGCCCAGCATTTT. It is translated as CASSAQGRSAQHF.

The rearrangement joins TRBV2 to TRBJ1-6; 10 nucleotides align to TRBD1. CDR3 length: 14 amino acids. Germline V gives CDR1 SNHLY, CDR2 FYNNEI. V shed 10 bases and J 5 bases; nucleotides not matched to a gene: 5. The CDR3: CAIPGTGDNSPLHF. The CDR3 DNA reads as TGTGCCATCCCTGGGACAGGGGATAATTCACCCCTCCACTTT.

This clonotype was counted only a few times. CDR3 nucleotides: TGTGCCAGCAGGCCGGATTTAGCGGGAGAATCCTACAATGAGCAGTTCTTC. Its protein product is CASRPDLAGESYNEQFF. The chain has TRBV7-9 and TRBJ2-1; 9 nucleotides align to TRBD2. The CDR3 totals 17 residues. CDR1 and CDR2 (germline): SEHNR, FQNEAQ (reference sequence). The trim removed 6 bases at V and 1 base at J, leaving 10 bases unmatched.

In this sample, this clonotype turned up a few times. The chain carries TRBV5-1 and TRBJ1-1, with D perhaps matching TRBD1 (5 bases). Germline V gene data show CDR1 as SGHRS and CDR2 as YFSETQ. Deletions cut 7 bases from V and 1 base from J, with 11 bases between. This CDR3 has 13 amino acids. CDR3 residues: CASGPGRNTEAFF. In nucleotides, the CDR3 is TGCGCCAGCGGCCCGGGGCGGAACACTGAAGCTTTCTTT.

This clonotype was seen ten or more times. The gene calls are TRBV27 and TRBJ1-6; perhaps TRBD1 as D (5 bases). V gave up 6 bases and J gave up 1 base, with 13 bases separating them. Germline CDR1 is MNHEY and CDR2 is SMNVEV (reference sequence). The CDR3 consists of 16 residues. The CDR3 is CASRNRSPSYNSPLHF. The CDR3 DNA reads TGTGCCAGCAGGAACAGGTCTCCGTCCTATAATTCACCCCTCCACTTT.

Points on this clonotype: This may be a read error, as it is one base from a much larger clone. V gene TRBV6-5 combines with J gene TRBJ1-6; no clear D gene. CDR1 MNHEY and CDR2 SVGAGI come from the germline V gene. The CDR3 extends over 13 amino acids. The CDR3, as DNA: TGTGCCAGCAGTTACGAAGGGAGTTCACCCCCCCACTTT. It is translated as CASSYEGSSPPHF.

This chain uses TRBV24-1 with TRBJ2-1; the D is unclear. V lost 8 bases, J lost 7 bases, and 2 bases lay in between. The CDR3 runs to 9 residues. The germline gives CDR1 KGHDR, CDR2 SFDVKD. Written as DNA, the CDR3 is TGTGCCACCAAAAATGAGCAGTTCTTC. It is translated as CATKNEQFF.

J is TRBJ2-1 and V is TRBV13; no firm D call. Germline V gives CDR1 PRHDT, CDR2 FYEKMQ (reference sequence). This CDR3 is built from 17 residues. The ends were cut back, 0 bases at V and 6 bases at J, with 18 bases in the middle. The CDR3 nucleotides read TGTGCCAGCAGCTTAGGGCCCTGGTCGCAGACTGCCAATGAGCAGTTCTTC. It codes for CASSLGPWSQTANEQFF. Combining the CDR3 with reference TRBV13 and TRBJ2-1 gives the whole variable domain AAGVIQSPRHLIKEKRETATLKCYPIPRHDTVYWYQQGPGQDPQFLISFYEKMQSDKGSIPDRFSAQQFSDYHSELNMSSLELGDSALYFCASSLGPWSQTANEQFFGPGTRLTVL.

There are a few counts of this clonotype. The V gene is TRBV20-1, the J gene TRBJ2-7, with D uncertain. The germline V gene has CDR1 DFQATT and CDR2 SNEGSKA (reference sequence). V lost 3 bases, J lost 2 bases, and 8 bases lay in between. The CDR3 spans 12 residues. CDR3 nucleotide sequence: TGCAGTGCTAGGGACGGAGCCTACGAGCAGTACTTC. Residues: CSARDGAYEQYF.

The rearrangement joins TRBV29-1 to TRBJ1-4, with no clear D. Trimming removed 5 bases from V and 8 bases from J, with 12 bases in between. The CDR3 totals 12 residues. Germline V gene lookup returns CDR1 SQVTM and CDR2 ANQGSEA. CDR3 sequence: CSVRSQSEKLFF. For the CDR3, the DNA is TGCAGCGTTCGGAGCCAGTCGGAAAAACTGTTTTTT.

The V and J genes are TRBV14 and TRBJ2-1; 8 nucleotides line up with TRBD1. The CDR3 spans 14 residues. Germline V gene data show CDR1 as SGHDN and CDR2 as FVKESK. J was trimmed by 4 bases and V by 6 bases; bases with no gene match: 5. The chain's CDR3 is CASRSGQGYNEQFF. The CDR3 DNA follows: TGTGCCAGCAGGTCAGGACAGGGATACAATGAGCAGTTCTTC.